These 17 T cell receptor beta chains were sequenced from one sample in a study of shared clonotypes between healthy human individuals. Naive-designated CD8 cells lacked CD45RO, were positively enriched for CCR7, and omitted terminally differentiated effector memory CD45RA+ cells. Profiling relied on immunoSEQ multiplex PCR, and the TCRdb table lists in-frame clones only, not all of them. The sample lists about 2 million clones, less than 95% occurring once. Sequenced: naive CD8+ T cells sorted from blood. The receptors were sampled from a man younger than 35 in good health.

This sequence joins TRBV29-1 and TRBJ2-1, with D perhaps matching TRBD2 (5 bases). This CDR3 is 12 amino acids long. CDR1 is SQVTM and CDR2 is ANQGSEA in the germline V gene. Deletions cut 6 bases from V and 9 bases from J, with 15 bases between. For the CDR3, the DNA is TGCAGCGTCCTCGGGGAGACGGGTGAGCAGTTCTTC. The encoded protein is CSVLGETGEQFF.

This chain connects TRBV5-5 to TRBJ1-5; D perhaps matches TRBD1 (5 bases). Germline lookup yields CDR1 SGHKS and CDR2 YYEKEE (reference sequence). The CDR3 spans 15 residues. Trimming took 4 bases from V and 3 from J, leaving 14 bases between them. The CDR3 DNA reads as TGTGCCAGCAGCGCCTGGTCGGACAACAATCAGCCCCAGCATTTT. It is translated as CASSAWSDNNQPQHF. The full variable domain, rest sourced from reference TRBV5-5 and TRBJ1-5, is DAGVTQSPTHLIKTRGQQVTLRCSPISGHKSVSWYQQVLGQGPQFIFQYYEKEERGRGNFPDRFSARQFPNYSSELNVNALLLGDSALYLCASSAWSDNNQPQHFGDGTRLSIL.

This chain links TRBV19 with TRBJ2-5; D may be TRBD2 (5 bases). Trimming pared 4 bases from V and 2 bases from J, leaving 14 bases between. CDR3 length equals 15 residues. Germline assignment: CDR1 LNHDA and CDR2 SQIVND (reference sequence). The CDR3 nucleotides read TGTGCCAGTAGTACCCTAGCCCCTGGGCAAGAGACCCAGTACTTC. It is translated as CASSTLAPGQETQYF.

This clone showed up just once. The J gene is TRBJ2-2, the V gene TRBV10-1; D may be TRBD1 or TRBD2 (5 bases each). Germline CDR1 reads WNHNN; CDR2 reads SYGVQD (reference sequence). This CDR3 has 15 residues. The V gene lost 3 bases and the J gene lost 1 base, with 9 bases spanning the gap. The CDR3 protein is CASSDRDGNTGELFF. The CDR3 region has the DNA TGCGCCAGCAGTGATAGGGACGGGAACACCGGGGAGCTGTTTTTT.

The rearrangement links TRBV2 to TRBJ2-2, with TRBD1 matching 7 bases. The V and J ends lost 6 bases and 0 bases, in that order; junction bases with no gene match: 4. Germline V gene lookup returns CDR1 SNHLY and CDR2 FYNNEI. This CDR3 has 15 amino acids. For the CDR3, the DNA is TGTGCCAGCAGAACAGGGGACACGAACACCGGGGAGCTGTTTTTT. This gives the protein CASRTGDTNTGELFF.

A word on this clone: The same CDR3 is also encoded by other DNA sequences in this sample. The DNA of the CDR3 is TGCGCCAGCAGCCAGGTCAGGTCAGATACGCAGTATTTT. The encoded protein is CASSQVRSDTQYF. The chain uses TRBV4-1 and TRBJ2-3; no reliable D call. The CDR3 has 13 residues. Deletions cut 3 bases from V and 4 bases from J, with 8 bases between. Germline V gives CDR1 MGHRA, CDR2 YSYEKL.

This chain joins TRBV28 and TRBJ1-5; tentatively, D is TRBD1 (6 bases). The CDR3 length is 15 residues. The ends were cut back, 6 bases at V and 2 bases at J, with 14 bases in the middle. Germline CDR1 reads MDHEN; CDR2 reads SYDVKM. CDR3 amino acids: CASRLQGQRNQPQHF. Here the CDR3 DNA reads TGTGCCAGCAGACTACAGGGCCAACGCAATCAGCCCCAGCATTTT. Based on the CDR3 plus reference TRBV28 and TRBJ1-5, the full variable domain is DVKVTQSSRYLVKRTGEKVFLECVQDMDHENMFWYRQDPGLGLRLIYFSYDVKMKEKGDIPEGYSVSREKKERFSLILESASTNQTSMYLCASRLQGQRNQPQHFGDGTRLSIL.

V is TRBV11-1 and J is TRBJ1-3; D is unresolved. Per germline, CDR1 SGHAT and CDR2 FQDESV (reference sequence). The CDR3 is made up of 17 amino acids. Trimming removed 3 bases at V and 0 bases at J, with 15 bases between. CDR3 amino acids: CASSLYLEAISGNTIYF. Written as DNA, the CDR3 is TGTGCCAGCAGCTTGTATCTCGAGGCCATCTCTGGAAACACCATATATTTT.

CDR3 sequence (DNA): TGTGCCAGCAGTTCATCTCGGGACTCACAAGAGACCCAGTACTTC. Translated, it gives CASSSSRDSQETQYF. The genes are TRBV6-6 and TRBJ2-5, with D tentatively TRBD2 (6 bases). Trimming left V 4 bases short and J 2 bases short, with 14 bases between. Germline values: CDR1 MNHNY, CDR2 SVGAGI (reference sequence). The CDR3 is made up of 15 amino acids.

J is TRBJ1-1 and V is TRBV5-6; D may be TRBD1 (5 bases). With 0 bases removed from V and 1 base from J, the gap between germline ends came to 16 bases. CDR1 and CDR2 from the germline V gene are SGHDT and YYEEEE. The CDR3 totals 17 residues. The CDR3 here is CASSLGVWDLTNTEAFF. DNA of the CDR3: TGTGCCAGCAGCTTGGGAGTTTGGGACCTCACGAACACTGAAGCTTTCTTT.

The chain joins TRBV4-1 to TRBJ2-2; the match to TRBD2 covers 10 bases. V trimming: 1 base; J trimming: 1 base; junction bases outside the gene matches: 3. Per the germline V gene, CDR1 is MGHRA and CDR2 is YSYEKL. The CDR3 contains 17 residues. The CDR3 DNA reads as TGCGCCAGCAGCCAAGGTACTAGCGGGGTGAACACCGGGGAGCTGTTTTTT. It translates to CASSQGTSGVNTGELFF.

The chain uses TRBV4-1 and TRBJ1-6; TRBD1 matches at 8 bases. The germline gives CDR1 MGHRA, CDR2 YSYEKL. The CDR3 covers 14 residues. Unmatched junction bases numbered 7, after V lost 4 bases and J lost 11 bases. CDR3 coding DNA: TGCGCCAGCAGCCTTCGGGACAGGACGCCACCCCTCCACTTT. This encodes CASSLRDRTPPLHF.

The chain recombines TRBV27 with TRBJ1-1, with no clear D. V lost 5 bases and J 3 bases, leaving 22 bases between the germline ends. This CDR3 has 17 amino acids. The V gene's germline CDR1 is MNHEY and CDR2 SMNVEV (reference sequence). The CDR3 region is CASSHRNLAALDTEAFF. In DNA form, the CDR3 reads TGTGCCAGCAGTCATAGGAATCTCGCGGCTTTGGACACTGAAGCTTTCTTT.

The rearrangement uses TRBV2 and TRBJ2-1, with TRBD2 as a possible D gene (6 bases). CDR1 SNHLY and CDR2 FYNNEI come from the germline V gene. The CDR3 consists of 15 residues. Trimming pared 6 bases from V and 6 bases from J, leaving 18 bases between. CDR3 bases: TGTGCCAGCAGGCTCCCGGGAGTCGCTGCCAATGAGCAGTTCTTC. Protein: CASRLPGVAANEQFF.

J is TRBJ2-5 and V is TRBV28, with 8 bases identical to TRBD2. The J segment lost 5 bases and the V segment lost 6 bases, leaving 11 bases of the junction unmatched. This CDR3 has 15 amino acids. CDR1 is MDHEN, CDR2 SYDVKM, per germline. This CDR3 is CASSSRDGGAETQYF. In DNA form, the CDR3 reads TGTGCCAGCAGCTCTAGGGACGGGGGGGCGGAGACCCAGTACTTC.

The chain links TRBV6-4 to TRBJ2-3; TRBD2 agrees at 7 bases. Germline V gives CDR1 MRHNA, CDR2 SNTAGT. J was trimmed by 4 bases and V by 11 bases; bases with no gene match: 24. The CDR3 extends over 18 amino acids. The CDR3 nucleotides read TGTGCCCCTCCCCCCGGGGCGGGAGTAAACCCACCTCCAGATACGCAGTATTTT. Residues: CAPPPGAGVNPPPDTQYF.

The chain couples TRBV7-2 to TRBJ2-7; D may match TRBD1 or TRBD2 (6 bases each). This CDR3 comprises 18 residues. Germline-derived CDR1 and CDR2 are SGHTA and FQGNSA. V shed 4 bases and J shed 0 bases, with 22 bases lying between them. This chain's CDR3 is CASSSDDWWGATSYEQYF. DNA of the CDR3: TGTGCCAGCAGCTCAGATGATTGGTGGGGGGCAACCTCCTACGAGCAGTACTTC.